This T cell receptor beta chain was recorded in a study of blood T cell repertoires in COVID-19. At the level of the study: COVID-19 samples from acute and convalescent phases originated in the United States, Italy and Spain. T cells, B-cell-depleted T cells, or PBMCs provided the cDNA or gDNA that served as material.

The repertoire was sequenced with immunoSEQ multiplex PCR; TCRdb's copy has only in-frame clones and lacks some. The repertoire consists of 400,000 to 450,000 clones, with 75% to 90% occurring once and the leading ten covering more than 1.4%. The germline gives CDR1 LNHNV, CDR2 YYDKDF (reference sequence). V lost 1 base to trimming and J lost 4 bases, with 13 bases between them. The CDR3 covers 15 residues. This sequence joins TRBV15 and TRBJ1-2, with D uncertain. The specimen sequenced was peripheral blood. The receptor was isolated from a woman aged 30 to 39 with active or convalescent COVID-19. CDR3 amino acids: CATSRGSVNIYGYTF. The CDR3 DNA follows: TGTGCCACCAGCAGAGGGTCCGTTAACATCTATGGCTACACCTTC. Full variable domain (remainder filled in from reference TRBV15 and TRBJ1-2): DAMVIQNPRYQVTQFGKPVTLSCSQTLNHNVMYWYQQKSSQAPKLLFHYYDKDFNNEADTPDNFQSRRPNTSFCFLDIRSPGLGDTAMYLCATSRGSVNIYGYTFGSGTRLTVV.